This entry is about one TCR beta chain. This clonotype came up many times. What this receptor recognizes is not known. The input lacks base qualities; no much larger clone sits a single base away. The data derive from a study of T cell repertoires in cytomegalovirus infection (dated by TCRdb to between 2019 and 2020). As for the study more broadly: Donor HLA type was relevant to the analysis, because carriage of CMV infection together with the matching HLA type was indicated by public TCR beta signatures.

Deletion took 7 bases off V and 4 bases off J, with a span of 8 bases between the germline ends. The CDR3 runs 12 amino acids, cysteine and phenylalanine included. Only the CDR3 region is kept as DNA, spanning 36 bases read in frame from base 1. The listed sequencing device is Illumina HiSeq 1500. TCRdb reanalyzed the raw reads on its own, using fastp at Q25 for trimming and MiXCR for clone calling, and kept in-frame beta chains. All rows with the same CDR3 protein become a single entry with the most common DNA and genes. For this sample the table gives 150,000 to 190,000 distinct CDR3 sequences, of which about 25% were detected only once. Roughly 9.7% of the sample belongs to the ten largest clones. Study-wide conclusions, independent of this receptor: In both this cohort and an independent cohort of several hundred donors, the cumulative frequency of public TCR beta family members distinguished carriers of CMV infection plus the relevant HLA type. The ex vivo response was dominated by HLA-C-restricted CMV-specific TCR beta clonotypes, and the single most frequent clonotype in two of eight donors was supplied by these HLA-C-restricted clonotypes.

Sequences were obtained from PBMCs. In this chain, TRBV12-3 or TRBV12-4 is recombined with TRBJ2-1; the D segment cannot be called with confidence. This clonotype was sampled from a human donor in good health (CMV status not recorded). Some clones in this sample may be carry-over from other donors' samples. The DNA is as follows: TGTGCCAGCAACGCTGATTACAATGAGCAGTTCTTC. Translation gives CASNADYNEQFF.